Listed here are 24 T cell receptor beta chains from one sample, sequenced in a study of T cell responses to AZD1222 COVID-19 vaccine. Repertoires were generated with immunoSEQ multiplex PCR, while TCRdb's copy carries only in-frame clones and drops some. The repertoire holds about 110,000 clones, approximately 87% seen once, with under 3% in the top ten. This material consisted of peripheral blood, taken on day 0 of AZD1222 vaccination. All receptors derive from an adult in good health.

The V and J genes are TRBV4-2 and TRBJ2-5, with TRBD2 matching 9 bases. There are 15 residues in the CDR3. Per germline, CDR1 LGHNA and CDR2 YNFKEQ. Trimming at V came to 1 base and at J to 2 bases, leaving 2 bases not matched to a gene. The CDR3 DNA follows: TGTGCCAGCAGCCAAGGCGGGGGGGTTCAAGAGACCCAGTACTTC. This sequence encodes CASSQGGGVQETQYF.

The V gene is TRBV9, the J gene TRBJ2-5, with a possible D match to TRBD2 (6 bases). CDR3 length: 15 amino acids. V was trimmed by 0 bases and J by 5 bases, leaving 14 bases between them. CDR1 and CDR2 from the germline V gene are SGDLS and YYNGEE. The CDR3 DNA reads TGTGCCAGCAGCGTAGATGGAGGGGTTCGCGAGACCCAGTACTTC. Translating gives CASSVDGGVRETQYF.

This clone was picked up a small number of times. The rearrangement links TRBV5-4 to TRBJ2-3, with 8 bases identical to TRBD1. The CDR3 runs 14 residues. Germline assignment: CDR1 SGHNT and CDR2 YYREEE (reference sequence). Losses at the gene ends were 4 bases for V and 3 bases for J; bases not matched to a gene: 4. The CDR3 coding sequence is TGTGCCAGCAGCCTGGGACAGGCGACAGATACGCAGTATTTT. It yields the protein CASSLGQATDTQYF.

The chain recombines TRBV5-1 with TRBJ2-3; TRBD2 is a possible D gene (6 bases). The CDR3 is made up of 15 amino acids. Germline V gene lookup returns CDR1 SGHRS and CDR2 YFSETQ. V was pared by 0 bases and J by 5 bases, with 13 bases between. CDR3 region: CASSLVGLGEDTQYF. The DNA for the CDR3 is TGCGCCAGCAGCTTGGTGGGACTCGGAGAAGATACGCAGTATTTT.

This clone has just a few counts. This chain joins TRBV7-9 and TRBJ2-3; 14 bases align to TRBD2. CDR3 length equals 19 residues. Losses at the gene ends were 5 bases for V and 2 bases for J; bases not matched to a gene: 12. The V gene's germline CDR1 is SEHNR and CDR2 FQNEAQ (reference sequence). CDR3 nucleotides: TGTGCCAGCAGCACAAGAAAAGGGACTAGCGGGAGCTTCACAGATACGCAGTATTTT. It encodes CASSTRKGTSGSFTDTQYF.

This sequence joins TRBV6-1 and TRBJ1-6; a possible D gene is TRBD1 (5 bases). Germline V lookup: CDR1 MNHNS, CDR2 SASEGT. The CDR3 contains 16 residues. V gave up 4 bases and J gave up 4 bases, with 14 bases separating them. The CDR3 is CASSATGGPYNSPLHF. DNA of the CDR3: TGTGCCAGCAGTGCCACAGGAGGTCCGTATAATTCACCCCTCCACTTT.

The CDR3 here is CASTQRAGTYEQYF. CDR3 DNA sequence: TGTGCCAGCACCCAGCGGGCGGGGACCTACGAGCAGTACTTC. V and J are TRBV6-5 and TRBJ2-7; D perhaps matches TRBD2 (6 bases). The V end lost 7 bases, the J end lost 2 bases, and 15 bases lay between the germline ends. The CDR3 contains 14 residues. From germline, CDR1 is MNHEY and CDR2 SVGAGI.

J is TRBJ1-2 and V is TRBV14; unclear D gene. Trimming cost V 5 bases and J 1 base, with 11 bases left between them. The CDR3 is made up of 14 amino acids. Germline assignment: CDR1 SGHDN and CDR2 FVKESK. CDR3 loop: CASSSTGGNYGYTF. In DNA, the CDR3 is TGTGCCAGCAGCTCGACCGGCGGTAACTATGGCTACACCTTC.

This chain connects TRBV5-8 to TRBJ1-1; D remains ambiguous. The CDR3 has 15 amino acids. Germline V gene lookup returns CDR1 SGHTS and CDR2 YDEGEE. Trimming pared 1 base from V and 1 base from J, leaving 11 bases between. The CDR3 sequence is CASSLRTGKNTEAFF. The CDR3 nucleotides read TGTGCCAGCAGCTTGCGGACGGGAAAGAACACTGAAGCTTTCTTT.

The CDR3, as DNA: TGTGCCAGCAGTTACGGGCAGATGGAGGCTTCACCCCTCCACTTT. Its protein product is CASSYGQMEASPLHF. This sequence joins TRBV6-5 and TRBJ1-6; no clear D gene. This CDR3 is built from 15 residues. Trimming pared 2 bases from V and 9 bases from J, leaving 14 bases between. Per germline, CDR1 MNHEY and CDR2 SVGAGI.

V gene TRBV4-2 combines with J gene TRBJ1-2; possible D gene TRBD1, 6 bases. This CDR3 is 17 amino acids long. Deletions cut 1 base from V and 4 bases from J, with 19 bases between. The germline V gene has CDR1 LGHNA and CDR2 YNFKEQ. This CDR3 is CASSQGPAGRGGYGYTF. For the CDR3, the DNA is TGTGCCAGCAGCCAAGGTCCGGCGGGCAGGGGCGGCTATGGCTACACCTTC.

V usage is TRBV28 and J usage is TRBJ1-5; 11 nucleotides align to TRBD1. The CDR3 is 15 amino acids. J lost 6 bases, V lost 3 bases, and 4 bases had no gene match. Germline loops: CDR1 MDHEN, CDR2 SYDVKM. As DNA, the CDR3 is TGTGCCAGCAGTTTGGGACAGGGGGATGGTCAGCCCCAGCATTTT. The encoded protein is CASSLGQGDGQPQHF.

The CDR3 region is CASRLRTAVVLSSGANVLTF. In DNA form, the CDR3 reads TGTGCCAGCCGTTTGAGGACAGCCGTCGTCTTGAGCTCTGGGGCCAACGTCCTGACTTTC. The chain carries TRBV5-8 and TRBJ2-6; the D gene is possibly TRBD1 (6 bases). Germline lookup yields CDR1 SGHTS and CDR2 YDEGEE. The ends were cut back, 7 bases at V and 0 bases at J, with 26 bases in the middle. This CDR3 contains 20 residues.

The chain employs TRBV9 and TRBJ1-1; 7 nucleotides line up with TRBD1. The CDR3 spans 15 residues. V lost 3 bases to trimming and J lost 0 bases; unmatched junction nucleotides: 5. The germline CDR1 and CDR2 sequences are SGDLS and YYNGEE. In DNA, the CDR3 is TGTGCCAGCAGCGGGCGACAGGGTTTGAACACTGAAGCTTTCTTT. This translates into CASSGRQGLNTEAFF.

Worth noting for this clone: The DNA is omitted, as the CDR3 cannot be located on it reliably, and the CDR3 follows TCRdb's listing. The CDR3 region is CASSKYWCSYEQYF. V usage is TRBV21-1 and J usage is TRBJ2-7. TRBV21-1 is marked as a pseudogene. The CDR3 contains 14 residues when both ends are counted.

The chain links TRBV29-1 to TRBJ2-7; the D gene is possibly TRBD1 (6 bases). Germline V gene lookup returns CDR1 SQVTM and CDR2 ANQGSEA. The CDR3 has 13 amino acids. Trimming pared 5 bases from V and 2 bases from J, leaving 13 bases between. Here the CDR3 reads CSVRGTVTYEQYF. In DNA, the CDR3 is TGCAGCGTTAGGGGGACGGTGACCTACGAGCAGTACTTC.

This sequence joins TRBV19 and TRBJ1-5; the D gene is possibly TRBD1 (6 bases). Germline V CDR1 and CDR2: LNHDA, SQIVND (reference sequence). CDR3 length: 12 amino acids. The germline V and J ends were trimmed by 6 bases and 9 bases, with 12 bases remaining between them. The CDR3 DNA reads TGTGCCAGTAGCCTACAGGGTCGGCCCCAGCATTTT. Translating gives CASSLQGRPQHF.

The genes are TRBV7-9 and TRBJ2-5; no firm D call. Deletions cut 4 bases from V and 4 bases from J, with 13 bases between. Germline values: CDR1 SEHNR, CDR2 FQNEAQ (reference sequence). The CDR3 runs 14 residues. CDR3 sequence reads: CASSSSALGETQYF. CDR3 coding DNA: TGTGCCAGCAGCTCCAGCGCCCTGGGAGAGACCCAGTACTTC.

This rearrangement joins TRBV27 to TRBJ2-1, with TRBD2 identical over 12 bases. This CDR3 is built from 16 residues. The J segment lost 2 bases and the V segment lost 5 bases, leaving 4 bases of the junction unmatched. The germline CDR1 and CDR2 sequences are MNHEY and SMNVEV (reference sequence). CDR3 DNA sequence: TGTGCCAGCAGTCACAGACTAGCGGGAGCCTACAATGAGCAGTTCTTC. Protein: CASSHRLAGAYNEQFF.

J is TRBJ1-4 and V is TRBV3-1 (or the pseudogene TRBV3-2); 9 positions match TRBD1. V gave up 5 bases and J gave up 8 bases; unmatched junction bases: 12. The CDR3 consists of 16 residues. Germline CDR1 LGHDT, CDR2 YNNKEL (reference sequence). The CDR3 nucleotides are TGTGCCAGCAGCGGAGCGTCGACAGGGGGAAGGGAAAAACTGTTTTTT. Translated, it gives CASSGASTGGREKLFF.

The chain combines TRBV19 with TRBJ2-2; no reliable D call. V lost 5 bases, J lost 0 bases, and 13 bases lay in between. This CDR3 spans 16 amino acids. Germline CDR1 and CDR2: LNHDA and SQIVND (reference sequence). The CDR3 region has the DNA TGTGCCAGTAGTCTCGGTGGCAGATCGAACACCGGGGAGCTGTTTTTT. Its protein product is CASSLGGRSNTGELFF.

The chain carries TRBV27 and TRBJ1-2; tentatively, D is TRBD1 (6 bases). The CDR3 is 16 amino acids. V was cut by 3 bases and J by 6 bases, with 20 bases left in between. In germline, CDR1 is MNHEY, CDR2 SMNVEV (reference sequence). CDR3 amino acids: CASSFFPTDSPNGYTF. DNA for the CDR3: TGTGCCAGCAGTTTTTTTCCCACGGACAGCCCGAATGGCTACACCTTC.

This chain joins TRBV19 and TRBJ1-1, with a tentative D call TRBD1 (6 bases). CDR1 and CDR2 from the germline V gene are LNHDA and SQIVND (reference sequence). This CDR3 has 15 amino acids. The V gene lost 8 bases and the J gene lost 1 base, with 17 bases spanning the gap. CDR3 in amino acids: CASLQPQGRNTEAFF. The CDR3 DNA sequence: TGTGCCAGTCTCCAGCCCCAGGGGCGGAACACTGAAGCTTTCTTT. Supplemented by reference TRBV19 and TRBJ1-1, the full variable domain reads DGGITQSPKYLFRKEGQNVTLSCEQNLNHDAMYWYRQDPGQGLRLIYYSQIVNDFQKGDIAEGYSVSREKKESFPLTVTSAQKNPTAFYLCASLQPQGRNTEAFFGQGTRLTVV.

The chain couples TRBV28 to TRBJ1-5, with D tentatively TRBD1 (5 bases). The germline V and J ends were trimmed by 3 bases and 5 bases, with 8 bases remaining between them. The CDR3 runs 13 residues. Germline-derived CDR1 and CDR2 are MDHEN and SYDVKM. The CDR3, as DNA: TGTGCCAGCAGTTTCTTGGGGGATCAGCCCCAGCATTTT. It specifies CASSFLGDQPQHF.